This is a list of T cell receptor beta chains from one sample in a study of T cells in Graves' hyperthyroidism and ophthalmopathy. In TCRdb, the multiplex PCR reads were re-called with MiXCR into one record per CDR3 protein. This table holds roughly 170,000 distinct CDR3 sequences, around 8.9% found once. Input material: blood. These receptors all stem from a woman in her late teens or twenties with Graves' hyperthyroidism that later progressed to Graves' ophthalmopathy. CDR3s include the opening cysteine and the closing phenylalanine or tryptophan. Fields, in order: J gene, clone size, V gene, CDR3 protein. Some rows have no size entry. The others give once, few or many, or a class for an expanded clone.

j_call: TRBJ2-5; clone_size: many; v_call: TRBV20-1; cdr3_aa: CSARDPLGETQYF
j_call: TRBJ2-3; clone_size: .; v_call: TRBV30; cdr3_aa: CASHRGDDTQYF
j_call: TRBJ2-1; clone_size: .; v_call: TRBV27; cdr3_aa: CASVSGGHNGQFF
j_call: TRBJ2-7; clone_size: many; v_call: TRBV19; cdr3_aa: CASTTAGGAEQYF
j_call: TRBJ1-1; clone_size: few; v_call: TRBV19; cdr3_aa: CASSILWTADTEAFF
j_call: TRBJ2-5; clone_size: few; v_call: TRBV20-1; cdr3_aa: CSATPIAGGQETQYF
j_call: TRBJ1-4; clone_size: .; v_call: TRBV7-9; cdr3_aa: CASGITGTGSEKLFF
j_call: TRBJ2-1; clone_size: .; v_call: TRBV24-1; cdr3_aa: CATSDLAGLRQFF
j_call: TRBJ2-1; clone_size: many; v_call: TRBV7-3; cdr3_aa: CASSNRQGDYNEQFF
j_call: TRBJ1-5; clone_size: medium-sized; v_call: TRBV12-3/TRBV12-4; cdr3_aa: CASSLEGAGNQPQHF
j_call: TRBJ2-1; clone_size: many; v_call: TRBV2; cdr3_aa: CASRGRDRGYNEQFF
j_call: TRBJ2-3; clone_size: many; v_call: TRBV14; cdr3_aa: CASSQVEGTATDTQYF
j_call: TRBJ1-6; clone_size: many; v_call: TRBV12-3/TRBV12-4; cdr3_aa: CASSPGLPSSPLHF
j_call: TRBJ1-6; clone_size: .; v_call: TRBV13; cdr3_aa: CASSIQTAGTGDSPLHF
j_call: TRBJ1-1; clone_size: many; v_call: TRBV5-1; cdr3_aa: CASSSQVKNTEAFF
j_call: TRBJ2-1; clone_size: few; v_call: TRBV30; cdr3_aa: CAWSVAGLEQFF
j_call: TRBJ1-2; clone_size: few; v_call: TRBV20-1; cdr3_aa: CSAERTGDPYGYTF
j_call: TRBJ1-6; clone_size: many; v_call: TRBV28; cdr3_aa: CASTSRAGAPPYNSPLHF
j_call: TRBJ2-7; clone_size: many; v_call: TRBV2; cdr3_aa: CASSEGTAASYEQYF
j_call: TRBJ1-6; clone_size: many; v_call: TRBV15; cdr3_aa: CATSTAGQGYSPLHF
j_call: TRBJ2-2; clone_size: many; v_call: TRBV7-9; cdr3_aa: CASNEGYKTGLNTGELFF
j_call: TRBJ2-1; clone_size: many; v_call: TRBV6-1; cdr3_aa: CASSEEGRANEQFF
j_call: TRBJ1-6; clone_size: few; v_call: TRBV20-1; cdr3_aa: CSARVPGLKNSPLRF
j_call: TRBJ2-3; clone_size: few; v_call: TRBV4-1; cdr3_aa: CASSQVVVRESGTDTQYF
j_call: TRBJ1-5; clone_size: many; v_call: TRBV20-1; cdr3_aa: CSARDGVYSNQPQHF
j_call: TRBJ2-5; clone_size: few; v_call: TRBV15; cdr3_aa: CATSRDHQETQYF
j_call: TRBJ2-6; clone_size: few; v_call: TRBV12-3/TRBV12-4; cdr3_aa: CASSPGGGGANVLTF
j_call: TRBJ2-5; clone_size: many; v_call: TRBV7-9; cdr3_aa: CASSLGSVGETQYF
j_call: TRBJ1-3; clone_size: many; v_call: TRBV30; cdr3_aa: CAWSRGPDGNTIYF
j_call: TRBJ2-5; clone_size: many; v_call: TRBV20-1; cdr3_aa: CSADSQWKGGETQYF
j_call: TRBJ1-1; clone_size: many; v_call: TRBV5-1; cdr3_aa: CASSTGDEAFF
j_call: TRBJ1-1; clone_size: many; v_call: TRBV27; cdr3_aa: CASSFSRQMNTEAFF
j_call: TRBJ1-2; clone_size: many; v_call: TRBV6-1; cdr3_aa: CASSYGGEGYGYTF
j_call: TRBJ1-2; clone_size: many; v_call: TRBV29-1; cdr3_aa: CSVGNNGYTF
j_call: TRBJ1-1; clone_size: many; v_call: TRBV5-6; cdr3_aa: CASSWEGVTEAFF
j_call: TRBJ1-5; clone_size: many; v_call: TRBV4-1; cdr3_aa: CASSQRDGNNQPQHF
j_call: TRBJ1-3; clone_size: many; v_call: TRBV19; cdr3_aa: CASSPGTGAGNTIYF
j_call: TRBJ1-1; clone_size: many; v_call: TRBV5-8; cdr3_aa: CASSSQGGRTEAFF
j_call: TRBJ1-4; clone_size: once; v_call: TRBV4-1; cdr3_aa: CASSLRQATGGATNEKLFF
j_call: TRBJ1-6; clone_size: many; v_call: TRBV14; cdr3_aa: CASRGTGRSPLHF